Each of the 28 T cell receptor beta chains below was sequenced from the same sample in a study of technical replicates of blood from a handful of donors. Clones were read by immunoSEQ multiplex PCR, and TCRdb kept only the in-frame ones, dropping some. Of just under 60,000 clones listed, around 91% are singletons. The sequenced sample consisted of PBMCs. The receptors were sampled from a human donor in good health. Some clones in this sample may be carry-over from other donors' samples.

The chain employs TRBV2 and TRBJ1-4, with a tentative D call TRBD1 (5 bases). Deletions cut 6 bases from V and 7 bases from J, with 18 bases between. CDR3 length: 15 amino acids. From germline, CDR1 is SNHLY and CDR2 FYNNEI. The CDR3 DNA reads as TGTGCCAGCAGCCGGACGGATGGCGGGGGTGAAAAACTGTTTTTT. This encodes CASSRTDGGGEKLFF.

The CDR3: CASSQDLSSGGETQYF. DNA for the CDR3: TGTGCCAGCAGCCAAGATCTTTCCAGCGGGGGTGAGACCCAGTACTTC. The rearrangement links TRBV4-2 to TRBJ2-5, with TRBD2 matching 8 bases. CDR3 length: 16 residues. V lost 0 bases to trimming and J lost 5 bases; unmatched junction nucleotides: 8. The germline V gene encodes CDR1 LGHNA and CDR2 YNFKEQ.

The chain uses TRBV19 and TRBJ1-2; TRBD1 is a possible D gene (6 bases). Trimming removed 2 bases from V and 9 bases from J, with 10 bases in between. CDR3 length: 12 amino acids. The germline V gene encodes CDR1 LNHDA and CDR2 SQIVND (reference sequence). Here the CDR3 reads CASSIRGLSYTF. The CDR3 bases are TGTGCCAGTAGTATAAGGGGGTTGAGCTACACCTTC.

J is TRBJ2-2 and V is TRBV5-3, with D perhaps TRBD2 (6 bases). TRBV5-3 is classed as an ORF, of uncertain function. Trimming shortened V by 7 bases and J by 7 bases, and 17 bases separated the two germline ends. The CDR3 runs to 14 residues. Written as DNA, the CDR3 is TGTGCCAGACCCCGACGGGGGAGGAGCGGGGAGCTGTTTTTT. This sequence encodes CARPRRGRSGELFF.

The rearrangement links TRBV4-3 to TRBJ2-3, with a possible D match to TRBD1 (6 bases). The CDR3 runs 17 residues. Trimming took 1 base from V and 1 from J, leaving 15 bases between them. The germline gives CDR1 LGHNA, CDR2 YSLEER. In DNA, the CDR3 is TGCGCCAGCAGCCAAGCACAGGGTGGGGACCGCACAGATACGCAGTATTTT. This encodes CASSQAQGGDRTDTQYF.

The rearrangement links TRBV5-1 to TRBJ1-4; D gene ambiguous. The CDR3 runs to 13 residues. V was pared by 4 bases and J by 3 bases, with 7 bases between. Germline V CDR1 and CDR2: SGHRS, YFSETQ. The CDR3 loop is CASSPGSNEKLFF. CDR3 DNA sequence: TGCGCCAGCAGCCCCGGGTCTAATGAAAAACTGTTTTTT. Variable domain in full (rest from reference TRBV5-1 and TRBJ1-4): KAGVTQTPRYLIKTRGQQVTLSCSPISGHRSVSWYQQTPGQGLQFLFEYFSETQRNKGNFPGRFSGRQFSNSRSEMNVSTLELGDSALYLCASSPGSNEKLFFGSGTQLSVL.

CDR3 in amino acids: CASLASGANVLTF. The CDR3 bases are TGTGCTAGCCTGGCCTCTGGGGCCAACGTCCTGACTTTC. The rearrangement joins TRBV12-5 to TRBJ2-6; D ambiguous. The CDR3 runs to 13 residues. Per germline, CDR1 LGHNT and CDR2 FRNRAP. Trimming stripped 9 bases from V and 0 bases from J, with 6 bases between. The full variable domain, rest sourced from reference TRBV12-5 and TRBJ2-6, is DARVTQTPRHKVTEMGQEVTMRCQPILGHNTVFWYRQTMMQGLELLAYFRNRAPLDDSGMPKDRFSAEMPDATLATLKIQPSEPRDSAVYFCASLASGANVLTFGAGSRLTVL.

The chain couples TRBV15 to TRBJ1-1, with D possibly TRBD1 on 6 matching bases. The germline V gene encodes CDR1 LNHNV and CDR2 YYDKDF (reference sequence). V lost 3 bases and J 1 base, leaving 12 bases between the germline ends. CDR3 length: 15 residues. The chain's CDR3 is CATSSADRTNTEAFF. For the CDR3, the DNA is TGTGCCACCAGCAGCGCGGACAGAACGAACACTGAAGCTTTCTTT.

The V call is TRBV4-3, the J call TRBJ1-4; a weak D match, TRBD1 (5 bases). The CDR3 covers 16 residues. Trimming removed 3 bases from V and 4 bases from J, with 15 bases in between. Germline V gene lookup returns CDR1 LGHNA and CDR2 YSLEER. The CDR3 is CASSHGPGEGNEKLFF. As DNA, the CDR3 is TGCGCCAGCAGCCACGGCCCGGGGGAGGGTAATGAAAAACTGTTTTTT.

The J gene is TRBJ2-2, the V gene TRBV27; 15 bases match TRBD2. CDR3 length: 17 amino acids. The J segment lost 6 bases and the V segment lost 6 bases, leaving 8 bases of the junction unmatched. Germline assignment: CDR1 MNHEY and CDR2 SMNVEV (reference sequence). CDR3 in amino acids: CASSIGLAGGPAGELFF. The CDR3 coding sequence is TGTGCCAGCAGCATTGGACTAGCGGGAGGGCCGGCCGGGGAGCTGTTTTTT.

The sample holds one count of this clone. The rearrangement links TRBV9 to TRBJ2-1; TRBD2 agrees at 10 bases. With 0 bases clipped from V and 4 bases from J, the junction kept 4 bases outside the gene matches. The CDR3 has 16 amino acids. Germline values: CDR1 SGDLS, CDR2 YYNGEE. This CDR3 is CASSVEGLAIYNEQFF. The CDR3 coding sequence is TGTGCCAGCAGCGTAGAGGGACTAGCGATATACAATGAGCAGTTCTTC. Together with reference TRBV9 and TRBJ2-1, the CDR3 gives the full variable domain: DSGVTQTPKHLITATGQRVTLRCSPRSGDLSVYWYQQSLDQGLQFLIQYYNGEERAKGNILERFSAQQFPDLHSELNLSSLELGDSALYFCASSVEGLAIYNEQFFGPGTRLTVL.

This sequence joins TRBV6-1 and TRBJ1-1, with 8 bases fitting TRBD1. Losses at the gene ends were 7 bases for V and 6 bases for J; bases not matched to a gene: 7. Germline CDR1 and CDR2: MNHNS and SASEGT. The CDR3 contains 13 residues. CDR3 in DNA: TGTGCCAGCAAACAGGGGGTTGTCGCTGAAGCTTTCTTT. This sequence encodes CASKQGVVAEAFF.

The rearrangement joins TRBV7-7 to TRBJ2-2; D ambiguous. Per germline, CDR1 SSHAT and CDR2 FNYEAQ (reference sequence). V was cut by 6 bases and J by 1 base, with 12 bases left in between. This CDR3 has 15 amino acids. The CDR3 spells CASRPLLRNTGELFF. CDR3 bases: TGTGCCAGCAGACCCCTGCTAAGGAACACCGGGGAGCTGTTTTTT.

The chain couples TRBV7-8 to TRBJ2-1; no clear D. The germline gives CDR1 SGHVS, CDR2 FQNEAQ. V was pared by 4 bases and J by 2 bases, with 18 bases between. This CDR3 has 17 residues. CDR3 protein: CASSSPRRFGPYNEQFF. The CDR3 nucleotides are TGTGCCAGCAGCTCCCCGAGACGCTTTGGGCCCTACAATGAGCAGTTCTTC.

The chain links TRBV14 to TRBJ1-2, with D maybe TRBD1 (5 bases). V lost 2 bases to trimming and J lost 6 bases, with 10 bases between them. The length of the CDR3 is 13 residues. Germline CDR1 is SGHDN and CDR2 is FVKESK. CDR3 sequence: CASSQPRVDGYTF. The CDR3 region has the DNA TGTGCCAGCAGCCAACCCAGGGTGGATGGCTACACCTTC. Complete variable domain (other parts from reference TRBV14 and TRBJ1-2): EAGVTQFPSHSVIEKGQTVTLRCDPISGHDNLYWYRRVMGKEIKFLLHFVKESKQDESGMPNNRFLAERTGGTYSTLKVQPAELEDSGVYFCASSQPRVDGYTFGSGTRLTVV.

The chain links TRBV7-8 to TRBJ2-3; TRBD2 aligns across 7 bases. CDR3 size: 20 residues. Germline CDR1 and CDR2: SGHVS and FQNEAQ. The ends lost 0 bases at V and 3 bases at J; junction bases unmatched: 18. The chain's CDR3 is CASSLAPSREWAVKTDTQYF. DNA for the CDR3: TGTGCCAGCAGCTTAGCGCCATCGCGGGAGTGGGCAGTGAAAACAGATACGCAGTATTTT.

This sequence joins TRBV6-5 and TRBJ2-5, with D hard to call. V lost 0 bases to trimming and J lost 1 base, with 6 bases between them. Per the germline V gene, CDR1 is MNHEY and CDR2 is SVGAGI. CDR3 length equals 14 residues. The CDR3 sequence: CASSYSATQETQYF. CDR3 DNA sequence: TGTGCCAGCAGTTACTCAGCTACCCAAGAGACCCAGTACTTC.

This chain connects TRBV4-3 to TRBJ1-2; TRBD1 agrees at 7 bases. V trimming: 3 bases; J trimming: 8 bases; junction bases outside the gene matches: 12. The germline V gene has CDR1 LGHNA and CDR2 YSLEER. This CDR3 has 15 residues. CDR3 amino acids: CASSQRDRVGKGYTF. In nucleotides, the CDR3 is TGCGCCAGCAGCCAGAGAGACAGGGTCGGAAAGGGCTACACCTTC.

The genes are TRBV9 and TRBJ2-1, with 9 bases fitting TRBD2. From germline, CDR1 is SGDLS and CDR2 YYNGEE. The CDR3 consists of 15 residues. V was clipped by 6 bases and J by 1 base; unmatched bases: 5. DNA for the CDR3: TGTGCCAGCACCTTTAGCGGGAGTTCCTACAATGAGCAGTTCTTC. Its translation: CASTFSGSSYNEQFF.

V and J are TRBV30 and TRBJ2-7, with 7 bases aligning to TRBD1. This CDR3 spans 13 amino acids. Per the germline V gene, CDR1 is GTSNPN and CDR2 is SVGIG (reference sequence). With V trimmed by 1 base and J by 3 bases, 3 bases remained unmatched. CDR3 sequence: CAWSGDSVYEQYF. CDR3 sequence (DNA): TGTGCCTGGAGTGGGGACAGTGTCTACGAGCAGTACTTC.

This clone was found a few times. The chain links TRBV2 to TRBJ2-5; D perhaps matches TRBD2 (6 bases). The CDR3 runs 15 residues. Germline V gives CDR1 SNHLY, CDR2 FYNNEI. V was cut by 6 bases and J by 4 bases, with 18 bases left in between. This CDR3 reads CASRGPLREGETQYF. The CDR3 bases are TGTGCCAGCAGGGGCCCCCTGCGGGAAGGAGAGACCCAGTACTTC.

This chain links TRBV5-4 with TRBJ2-7; TRBD1 matches 7 bases. After removal of 2 bases from V and 3 bases from J, the junction contained 5 bases not matched to a gene. The CDR3 runs 14 residues. Germline V lookup: CDR1 SGHNT, CDR2 YYREEE (reference sequence). The CDR3 loop reads CASSFDRVGYEQYF. CDR3 nucleotide sequence: TGTGCCAGCAGCTTTGACAGGGTCGGCTACGAGCAGTACTTC. The variable domain in full, completed from reference TRBV5-4 and TRBJ2-7, reads ETGVTQSPTHLIKTRGQQVTLRCSSQSGHNTVSWYQQALGQGPQFIFQYYREEENGRGNFPPRFSGLQFPNYSSELNVNALELDDSALYLCASSFDRVGYEQYFGPGTRLTVT.

The gene calls are TRBV30 and TRBJ2-5, with D perhaps TRBD1 (5 bases). The CDR3 covers 14 residues. Trimming cost V 0 bases and J 5 bases, with 13 bases left between them. Per germline, CDR1 GTSNPN and CDR2 SVGIG (reference sequence). CDR3 in DNA: TGTGCCTGGAGTGTACTTGGGGCCGAGGAGACCCAGTACTTC. This translates into CAWSVLGAEETQYF.

This chain connects TRBV30 to TRBJ2-4; the match to TRBD2 covers 10 bases. V dropped 1 base and J dropped 0; count of bases not matched to a gene: 6. Per the germline V gene, CDR1 is GTSNPN and CDR2 is SVGIG (reference sequence). The CDR3 runs 17 residues. Here the CDR3 reads CAWSELAGTLAKNIQYF. In DNA, the CDR3 is TGTGCCTGGAGTGAACTAGCGGGAACCCTAGCCAAAAACATTCAGTACTTC.

The chain links TRBV7-2 to TRBJ2-1, with TRBD2 identical over 10 bases. The V gene's germline CDR1 is SGHTA and CDR2 FQGNSA. The V and J ends lost 0 bases and 9 bases, in that order; junction bases with no gene match: 5. The CDR3 has 15 residues. The CDR3 DNA is TGTGCCAGCAGCTTAGCGGTAGCGGGAGGTCTTGAGCAGTTCTTC. Its protein product is CASSLAVAGGLEQFF.

This sequence joins TRBV4-1 and TRBJ1-4, with D unclear. Trimming shortened V by 0 bases and J by 6 bases, and 11 bases separated the two germline ends. The CDR3 is made up of 15 amino acids. Per the germline V gene, CDR1 is MGHRA and CDR2 is YSYEKL. The CDR3 loop is CASSQDRSEYEKLFF. For the CDR3, the DNA is TGCGCCAGCAGCCAAGATCGATCAGAATATGAAAAACTGTTTTTT.

This clone was observed once. This chain links TRBV6-6 with TRBJ1-1, with 9 nucleotides matching TRBD1. From germline, CDR1 is MNHNY and CDR2 SVGAGI (reference sequence). The J segment lost 6 bases and the V segment lost 5 bases, leaving 10 bases of the junction unmatched. This CDR3 spans 15 amino acids. CDR3 coding DNA: TGTGCCAGCAGTCTAGGGACAGGGTTTGTGTCTGAAGCTTTCTTT. The encoded protein is CASSLGTGFVSEAFF.

This chain connects TRBV7-9 to TRBJ2-7; D remains ambiguous. The CDR3 is made up of 14 amino acids. The germline gives CDR1 SEHNR, CDR2 FQNEAQ (reference sequence). The V end was cut by 5 bases, the J end by 6 bases, with 17 bases between. The CDR3 bases are TGTGCCAGCAGCGACATCCGAACGGCTCTCGAGCAGTACTTC. It specifies CASSDIRTALEQYF.